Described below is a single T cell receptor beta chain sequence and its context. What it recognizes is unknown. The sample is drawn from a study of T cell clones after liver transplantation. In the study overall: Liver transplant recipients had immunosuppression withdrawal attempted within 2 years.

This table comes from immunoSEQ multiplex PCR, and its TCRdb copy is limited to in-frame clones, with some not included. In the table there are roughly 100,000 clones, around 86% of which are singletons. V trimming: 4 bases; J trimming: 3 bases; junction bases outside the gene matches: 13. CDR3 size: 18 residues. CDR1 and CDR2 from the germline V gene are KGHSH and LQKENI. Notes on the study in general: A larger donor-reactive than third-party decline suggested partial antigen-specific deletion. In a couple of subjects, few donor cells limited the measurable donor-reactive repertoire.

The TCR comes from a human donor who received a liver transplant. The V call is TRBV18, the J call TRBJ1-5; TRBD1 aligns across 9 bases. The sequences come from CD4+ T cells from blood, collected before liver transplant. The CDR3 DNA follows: TGTGCCAGCTCACGATCCGGCCGACAGGGGGAAGACAATCAGCCCCAGCATTTT. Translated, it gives CASSRSGRQGEDNQPQHF. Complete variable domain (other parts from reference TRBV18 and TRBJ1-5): NAGVMQNPRHLVRRRGQEARLRCSPMKGHSHVYWYRQLPEEGLKFMVYLQKENIIDESGMPKERFSAEFPKEGPSILRIQQVVRGDSAAYFCASSRSGRQGEDNQPQHFGDGTRLSIL.